Listed below are T cell receptor beta chains from one sample, sequenced in a study of shared clonotypes between healthy human individuals. Sequencing used immunoSEQ multiplex PCR; TCRdb keeps in-frame clones, though not all of them. This sample has 700,000 to 950,000 clones, with about 97% found just once. Sequencing input: naive CD8+ T cells sorted from blood. These receptors all come from a man between 25 and 39 years old in good health. The CDR3 runs from the conserved cysteine through the conserved F or W. Fields, in order: J gene, D gene, V gene, clone size, CDR3 protein, CDR3 DNA. A D gene is named only where the DNA matches it firmly. Some rows have no size entry. The others give once, few or many, or a class for an expanded clone.

TRBJ2-1 | - | TRBV27 | - | CASSPPRAKQFF | TGTGCCAGCAGTCCTCCTCGAGCTAAGCAGTTCTTC
TRBJ2-7 | - | TRBV2 | - | CASSENNLSNEQYF | TGTGCCAGCAGTGAAAATAATCTAAGCAACGAGCAGTACTTC
TRBJ2-2 | - | TRBV27 | - | CASSLPPPLGTGELFF | TGTGCCAGCAGTTTACCCCCCCCACTAGGGACCGGGGAGCTGTTTTTT
TRBJ2-5 | - | TRBV7-9 | - | CASSPISPYREQETQYF | TGTGCCAGCAGCCCCATTAGCCCCTATAGGGAACAGGAGACCCAGTACTTC
TRBJ2-3 | - | TRBV5-5 | - | CASSLEQAHSTDTQYF | TGTGCCAGCAGCTTGGAACAGGCCCATAGCACAGATACGCAGTATTTT
TRBJ2-1 | - | TRBV7-7 | once | CASSLALGTPNEQFF | TGTGCCAGCAGCTTAGCTCTAGGGACTCCGAATGAGCAGTTCTTC
TRBJ2-1 | TRBD2 | TRBV7-6 | once | CASSLGAGGDEQFF | TGTGCCAGCAGCTTAGGGGCGGGAGGAGATGAGCAGTTCTTC
TRBJ2-7 | - | TRBV10-3 | - | CAISENNNPYEQYF | TGTGCCATCAGTGAAAATAACAATCCCTACGAGCAGTACTTC
TRBJ2-2 | - | TRBV7-9 | - | CASNDAVANTGELFF | TGTGCCAGCAATGACGCCGTCGCGAACACCGGGGAGCTGTTTTTT
TRBJ2-7 | - | TRBV7-9 | - | CASSPGWGSSYEQYF | TGTGCCAGCAGCCCCGGTTGGGGTAGCTCCTACGAGCAGTACTTC
TRBJ2-7 | TRBD2 | TRBV6-6 | - | CASSPLASYEQYF | TGTGCCAGCAGTCCACTAGCGAGCTACGAGCAGTACTTC
TRBJ1-1 | - | TRBV30 | few | CAWSVIGGTEAFF | TGTGCCTGGAGTGTAATTGGGGGCACTGAAGCTTTCTTT
TRBJ2-7 | - | TRBV4-3 | - | CASSQAGSEQYF | TGCGCCAGCAGCCAAGCAGGGTCCGAGCAGTACTTC
TRBJ2-1 | - | TRBV5-1 | - | CASSLGTGPRNEQFF | TGCGCCAGCAGCTTGGGAACGGGGCCGCGGAATGAGCAGTTCTTC
TRBJ2-7 | - | TRBV28 | - | CASSLWSSYEQYF | TGTGCCAGCAGTTTATGGTCCTCCTACGAGCAGTACTTC
TRBJ2-7 | - | TRBV14 | - | CASSPRDFPLYEQYF | TGTGCCAGCAGCCCCCGGGACTTCCCACTCTACGAGCAGTACTTC
TRBJ2-5 | - | TRBV9 | - | CASSVGGLSEETQYF | TGTGCCAGCAGCGTAGGGGGTCTGTCAGAGGAGACCCAGTACTTC
TRBJ2-1 | TRBD2 | TRBV29-1 | - | CSVLGLAGRSEQFF | TGCAGCGTCTTGGGGCTAGCGGGACGGAGTGAGCAGTTCTTC
TRBJ2-1 | TRBD2 | TRBV7-8 | - | CASSLLSGSSDEQFF | TGTGCCAGCAGCCTTCTGAGCGGGAGTAGCGATGAGCAGTTCTTC
TRBJ2-7 | - | TRBV7-8 | - | CASRLERANSYEQYF | TGTGCCAGCAGGCTCGAGCGGGCCAACTCCTACGAGCAGTACTTC
TRBJ2-1 | - | TRBV15 | - | CATSARRSNEQFF | TGTGCCACCAGCGCTAGACGGAGCAATGAGCAGTTCTTC
TRBJ1-2 | - | TRBV9 | - | CASSGATGYTF | TGTGCCAGCAGTGGGGCGACAGGCTACACCTTC
TRBJ2-3 | TRBD2 | TRBV10-3 | - | CAISGTSGKVTDTQYF | TGTGCCATCAGTGGGACTAGCGGGAAGGTCACAGATACGCAGTATTTT
TRBJ1-2 | TRBD1 | TRBV7-9 | - | CASSLGRQGALYGYTF | TGTGCCAGCAGCTTAGGGAGACAGGGGGCGTTGTATGGCTACACCTTC
TRBJ2-2 | - | TRBV10-3 | - | CAISESPDNANTGELFF | TGTGCCATCAGTGAGTCGCCGGACAACGCGAACACCGGGGAGCTGTTTTTT
TRBJ2-2 | - | TRBV5-1 | - | CASSLDRSGMNTGELFF | TGCGCCAGCAGCTTGGACAGGTCCGGGATGAACACCGGGGAGCTGTTTTTT
TRBJ1-1 | - | TRBV4-1 | - | CASSQDGWTEAFF | TGCGCCAGCAGCCAAGATGGGTGGACTGAAGCTTTCTTT
TRBJ2-7 | - | TRBV6-1 | - | CASRGTGLRYEQYF | TGTGCCAGCAGAGGTACAGGGCTCCGATACGAGCAGTACTTC
TRBJ2-1 | - | TRBV7-3 | - | CASSLVRSSYNEQFF | TGTGCCAGCAGCTTAGTCCGGAGCTCCTACAATGAGCAGTTCTTC